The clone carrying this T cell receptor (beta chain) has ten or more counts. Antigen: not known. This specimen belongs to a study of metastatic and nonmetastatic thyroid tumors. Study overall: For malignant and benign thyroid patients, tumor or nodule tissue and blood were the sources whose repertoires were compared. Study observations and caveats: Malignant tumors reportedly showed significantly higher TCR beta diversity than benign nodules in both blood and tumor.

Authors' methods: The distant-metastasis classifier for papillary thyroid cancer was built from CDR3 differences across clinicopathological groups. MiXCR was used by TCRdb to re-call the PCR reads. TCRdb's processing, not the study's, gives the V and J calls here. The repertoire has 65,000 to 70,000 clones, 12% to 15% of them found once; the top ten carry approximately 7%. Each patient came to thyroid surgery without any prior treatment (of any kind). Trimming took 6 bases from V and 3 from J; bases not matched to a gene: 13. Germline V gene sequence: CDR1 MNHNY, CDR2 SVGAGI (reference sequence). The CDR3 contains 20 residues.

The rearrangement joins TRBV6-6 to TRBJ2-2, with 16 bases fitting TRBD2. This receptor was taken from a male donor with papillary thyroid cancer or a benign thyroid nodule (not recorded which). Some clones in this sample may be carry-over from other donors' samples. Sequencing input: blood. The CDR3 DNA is TGTGCCAGCAGGCACTTCCCGGGACTAGCGGGAGGGGGAGACACCGGGGAGCTGTTTTTT. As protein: CASRHFPGLAGGGDTGELFF.